This TCR beta chain appears in the sequencing data of a study of identical twins. Study results and limitations: Alpha sequences out of frame and shared by twins had excess low generation probability.

As regards this clonotype: What it binds is not known.

The CDR3 is 15 residues long. Between the trimmed V and J ends, which lost 7 bases and 9 bases, there was a span of 22 bases. In germline, CDR1 is MDHEN, CDR2 SYDVKM. TCRdb reanalysed the 5' RACE reads using MiXCR and keeps one entry per CDR3 protein. The table has approximately 700,000 distinct CDR3 sequences, roughly 18% seen once. The sample was also reused in another study, on T cells expressing NK-cell markers.

V and J are TRBV28 and TRBJ1-5, with D possibly matching TRBD1 (5 bases). This clonotype originated in a woman aged 18-29 years in good health. The sample comprised PBMCs. CDR3 protein: CASTESGGLKGPQHF. The CDR3 DNA follows: TGTGCCAGCACCGAATCGGGGGGACTCAAGGGGCCCCAGCATTTT.